This entry is about one T cell receptor beta chain. Which antigen it targets is not known. One base away there is no much larger clone; base qualities are not given. The entire amount of isolated RNA was reverse transcribed using the High Capacity cDNA Reverse Transcription Kit, so the sequenced TCRB transcripts were expressed ones. Deep immunoSEQ sequencing was performed on naive, central memory and regulatory T cell samples, with an average of roughly 3.5 million total reads per sample. After sorted cells were lysed in RLT buffer, RNA was extracted with DNase-treated RNeasy Micro or Mini kits, with the choice depending on cell number. Each cell subset was processed on its own to prevent cross-contamination, while patient and healthy donor samples were processed together. The immunoSEQ multiplex PCR was used to amplify TCRB sequences from cDNA, generating 87-bp fragments that spanned the CDR3 region. Sequencing of the amplicons was performed on the Illumina HiSeq platform. Under the source paper's analysis protocol: PCR bias was corrected computationally using synthetic template baselines, and reads within Hamming distance 2 were collapsed, with unmergeable singletons discarded. Reads were aligned against IMGT to assign V, D and J genes, CDR3 length and insertions or deletions at six rearrangement sites. Within each subset, clonotype counts were normalized to the number of sorted cells before true diversity and Gini coefficients were calculated with the tcR R package. The overlap coefficient, calculated on TCRB nucleotide sequences, was used to quantify repertoire sharing. Out-of-frame TCRB sequences from naive cells were analyzed to stand in for the pre-selection repertoire. Here the immuneACCESS table is served through TCRdb, limited to in-frame sequences with V and J called. Missing clones are a known gap in these copies; in checked studies unresolved V genes cover under half, and the rest lacks a known reason. V and J calls and clone size come straight from that table; D and trimming were deduced from the DNA. The sample records approximately 730,000 clones, roughly 13% of which are singletons. The ten largest make up less than 0.025% of the sample.

The entry originates in a study of beta chain features in type 1 diabetes (dated by TCRdb to the late 2010s). Broadly, across the study: Mean age, gender distribution, total cell number and subset yield did not differ between patients and healthy donors. A total of 90 million to 120 million sorted cells were examined across all samples, and a strong correlation was observed between cell number per subset and RNA yield. In the study, TCRB repertoires of sorted circulating CD4+ T cell subsets from recently diagnosed type 1 diabetes patients were compared with those of matched healthy donors. Naive and central memory subsets were obtained from all 30 or so donors, but regulatory and stem cell-like memory subsets were isolated from only 8 patients and roughly eight healthy donors.

A single peripheral blood draw of approximately 0.11 L on average was collected from each donor into heparinised tubes. A BD FACSAria II and a panel including CD45RO, CCR7, CD25, CD127, CD95 and CD27 were used to sort naive, central memory, regulatory and stem cell-like memory CD4+ T cells. Every sorted population had a purity above 95%. PBMCs were isolated right away by Lymphoprep density gradient centrifugation and were stained directly, without culture. Samples were stained and sorted in pairs, with one healthy donor and one patient per experiment, so that batch effects were minimized. Overall results and qualifications from the work: Naive, central memory and regulatory TCRB repertoires appeared to be more alike among patients than among healthy donors. Shorter templates might be favored by PCR, yet because patient and control samples were amplified and corrected together, any such skew would affect both groups equally. Because cDNA rather than genomic DNA was sequenced, highly expressing activated cells could have been over-represented, although no difference in activation and CD3 levels was found between groups. Fewer insertions and more nucleotide deletions at VDJ recombination sites were observed in patients with type 1 diabetes, implying thymic rearrangement abnormalities. Type 1 diabetes patients showed a moderate but significant shortening of TCRB CDR3 length in all four CD4+ subsets. HLA sub-analyses involved small numbers of individuals, so any influence of HLA type on TCRB rearrangement remained unresolved.

Looking up the germline V gene yields CDR1 SGHTA and CDR2 FQGTGA. V gives up 3 bases and J gives up 7 bases, and the segment between their germline ends measures 16 bases. The CDR3 spans 15 residues, from the cysteine through the phenylalanine. Kept here is only the CDR3 DNA, which spans 45 bases and is read in frame from base 1. The rearrangement joined TRBV7-3 to TRBJ1-5; the D gene cannot be resolved reliably. Sequenced sample: naive CD4+ T cells from blood. The cell subset or site label on this specimen signifies: true naive CD4+ T cells. The clonotype was recovered from a man between 18 and 29 years old with type 1 diabetes. The sequenced DNA: TGTGCCAGCAGCTTGGGAGAAGGTGTCCCACAGCCCCAGCATTTT. The resulting protein is CASSLGEGVPQPQHF. The full variable domain, completed from the reference TRBV7-3 and TRBJ1-5 proteins outside the CDR3, reads GAGVSQTPSNKVTEKGKYVELRCDPISGHTALYWYRQSLGQGPEFLIYFQGTGAADDSGLPNDRFFAVRPEGSVSTLKIQRTERGDSAVYLCASSLGEGVPQPQHFGDGTRLSIL.